Below are 8 T cell receptor beta chains sequenced from a single sample in a study of blood T cells in healthy people across ages (dated by TCRdb to the mid-2010s). The library came from 5' RACE. TCRdb records Illumina HiSeq 2500 as the sequencer. A second roughly 6 to 11 cycle PCR used a sample-barcoded 5' primer and a J-beta primer mix. TCRdb itself trimmed the public reads at Q25 with fastp, ran MiXCR and retained productive beta chains. Each CDR3 protein gets just one entry, which takes the most common genes and DNA from the rows behind it. For this sample there are roughly 680,000 distinct CDR3 sequences; under 65% appear just once. About 13% of the sample lies in the top ten. The specimen was blood. The receptors shown here come from an elderly woman in good health.

In the case of this clonotype: A clone one base away is much larger, so this may be a read error. V and J are TRBV5-1 and TRBJ2-3; D is possibly TRBD1 or TRBD2 (5 bases each). Germline CDR1 is SGHRS and CDR2 is YFSETQ. V lost 6 bases and J lost 0, with 20 bases in between. The CDR3 contains 17 residues. As DNA, the CDR3 is TGCGCCAGCATGAGGGGATATGCCACCCTTAGCACAGATACGCAGTATTTT. As protein: CASMRGYATLSTDTQYF.

The J gene is TRBJ2-3, the V gene TRBV29-1, with D tentatively TRBD1 (6 bases). Germline V CDR1 and CDR2: SQVTM, ANQGSEA. V was trimmed by 6 bases and J by 9 bases, leaving 16 bases between them. The CDR3 consists of 12 residues. For the CDR3, the DNA is TGCAGCGTGCGTGTAGGGGGTGAAACGCAGTATTTT. This codes for CSVRVGGETQYF.

The rearrangement links TRBV29-1 to TRBJ2-7, with D uncertain. The J call may be in error: the DNA end matches TRBJ2-5 better. The germline V gene has CDR1 SQVTM and CDR2 ANQGSEA. The CDR3 is 14 residues long. CDR3 sequence (DNA): TGCAGCGTTGGCCTCGTTGTCCGCGAAGAGACCCAGTACTTC. The encoded protein is CSVGLVVREETQYF.

This clonotype appeared a few times. The V gene is TRBV3-1, the J gene TRBJ2-1, with D possibly TRBD2 on 5 matching bases. This CDR3 has 15 residues. Germline V gives CDR1 LGHDT, CDR2 YNNKEL (reference sequence). V gave up 1 base and J gave up 8 bases, with 15 bases separating them. CDR3 nucleotides: TGTGCCAGCAGCCAAGCAGCGGCTCCGCCGGATGAGCAGTTCTTC. This sequence encodes CASSQAAAPPDEQFF.

V usage is TRBV18 and J usage is TRBJ2-1; D might be TRBD2 (7 bases). V lost 0 bases and J 2 bases, leaving 17 bases between the germline ends. The V gene's germline CDR1 is KGHSH and CDR2 LQKENI. The CDR3 is made up of 18 amino acids. CDR3 DNA: TGTGCCAGCTCACCACCTATCGGGGGCGGGGGACCCTACAATGAGCAGTTCTTC. Protein product: CASSPPIGGGGPYNEQFF.

The chain links TRBV15 to TRBJ2-7; D is perhaps TRBD1 (6 bases). This CDR3 contains 17 residues. The V gene lost 0 bases and the J gene lost 2 bases, with 17 bases spanning the gap. Germline values: CDR1 LNHNV, CDR2 YYDKDF (reference sequence). CDR3 region: CATSRDRGSGATYEQYF. The CDR3 coding sequence is TGTGCCACCAGCAGAGATCGGGGCTCAGGGGCGACCTACGAGCAGTACTTC. Together with reference TRBV15 and TRBJ2-7, the CDR3 gives the full variable domain: DAMVIQNPRYQVTQFGKPVTLSCSQTLNHNVMYWYQQKSSQAPKLLFHYYDKDFNNEADTPDNFQSRRPNTSFCFLDIRSPGLGDTAMYLCATSRDRGSGATYEQYFGPGTRLTVT.

There are many counts of this clonotype. This chain links TRBV6-1 with TRBJ2-5, with 8 positions matching TRBD2. V dropped 2 bases and J dropped 3; count of bases not matched to a gene: 8. This CDR3 is built from 16 residues. The V gene's germline CDR1 is MNHNS and CDR2 SASEGT. CDR3 residues: CASSEITGSGEETQYF. Written as DNA, the CDR3 is TGTGCCAGCAGTGAAATAACAGGTAGCGGGGAAGAGACCCAGTACTTC.

This chain links TRBV13 with TRBJ2-4, with TRBD1 identical over 10 bases. The CDR3 extends over 16 amino acids. After removal of 4 bases from V and 13 bases from J, the junction contained 16 bases not matched to a gene. CDR1 PRHDT and CDR2 FYEKMQ come from the germline V gene (reference sequence). CDR3 residues: CASSSRDRGFIYEQYF. The CDR3 nucleotides are TGTGCCAGCAGCTCGCGGGACAGGGGTTTTATCTATGAGCAGTACTTC.